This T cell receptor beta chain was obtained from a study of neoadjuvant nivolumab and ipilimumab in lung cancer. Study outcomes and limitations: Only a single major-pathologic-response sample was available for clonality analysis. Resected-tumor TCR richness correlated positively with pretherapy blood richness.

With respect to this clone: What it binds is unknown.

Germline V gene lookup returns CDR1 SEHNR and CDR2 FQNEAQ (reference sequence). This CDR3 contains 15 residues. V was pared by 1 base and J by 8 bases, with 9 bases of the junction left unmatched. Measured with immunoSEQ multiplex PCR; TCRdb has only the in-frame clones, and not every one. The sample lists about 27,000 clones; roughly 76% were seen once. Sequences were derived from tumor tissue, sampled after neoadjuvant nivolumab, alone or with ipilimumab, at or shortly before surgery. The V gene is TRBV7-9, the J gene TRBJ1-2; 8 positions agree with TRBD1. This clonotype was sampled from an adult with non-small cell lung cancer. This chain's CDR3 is CASSLEIGRGQGYTF. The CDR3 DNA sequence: TGTGCCAGCAGCTTAGAGATCGGCAGGGGGCAGGGCTACACCTTC. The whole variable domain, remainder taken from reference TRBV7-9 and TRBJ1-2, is DTGVSQNPRHKITKRGQNVTFRCDPISEHNRLYWYRQTLGQGPEFLTYFQNEAQLEKSRLLSDRFSAERPKGSFSTLEIQRTEQGDSAMYLCASSLEIGRGQGYTFGSGTRLTVV.